What follows describes a single TCR beta chain. Its cognate antigen is unknown. V gave up 0 bases and J gave up 8 bases, with 11 bases separating them. The CDR3 is made up of 13 amino acids. Germline values: CDR1 SGHRS, CDR2 YFSETQ. The time point here: cycle 4 day 1 (C4D1), after five to seven weeks of nivolumab. Each and every patient relapsed after autologous stem cell transplantation, and patients got differing brentuximab vedotin exposure. This entry comes from a study of PD-1 blockade in classical Hodgkin lymphoma. Study-wide findings and caveats: Excluded were patients who started nivolumab under 1 year after ASCT, a group that had lower diversity. The study reported lower baseline TCR diversity in newly diagnosed patients than in healthy donors.

Measured with immunoSEQ multiplex PCR; TCRdb has only the in-frame clones, and not every one. The sample has 43,000 or so clones, over 75% seen once. The rearrangement links TRBV5-1 to TRBJ1-2; maybe TRBD1 (5 bases). This TCR was recovered from a human donor with classical Hodgkin lymphoma. The sequencing here drew on peripheral blood mononuclear cells (PBMCs), taken before the fourth cycle of nivolumab. CDR3 residues: CASSLGGDRGYTF. The CDR3 bases are TGCGCCAGCAGCTTGGGAGGGGATCGGGGCTACACCTTC.